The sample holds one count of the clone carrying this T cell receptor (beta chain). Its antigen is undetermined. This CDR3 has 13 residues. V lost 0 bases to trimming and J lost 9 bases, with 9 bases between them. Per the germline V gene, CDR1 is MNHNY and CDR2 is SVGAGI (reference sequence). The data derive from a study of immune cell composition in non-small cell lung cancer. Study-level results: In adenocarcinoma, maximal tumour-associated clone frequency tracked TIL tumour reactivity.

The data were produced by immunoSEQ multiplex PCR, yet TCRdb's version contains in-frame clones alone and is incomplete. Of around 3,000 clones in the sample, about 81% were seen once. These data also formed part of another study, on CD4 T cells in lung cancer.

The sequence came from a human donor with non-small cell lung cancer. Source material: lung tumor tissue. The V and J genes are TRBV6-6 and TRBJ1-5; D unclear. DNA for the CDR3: TGTGCCAGCAGTTACTCTGAGCCGGGGCCCCAGCATTTT. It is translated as CASSYSEPGPQHF.